A few counts support the clone carrying this T cell receptor (beta chain). Its antigen is not known. The entry originates in a study of T-cell memory formation after mild COVID-19. Study as a whole: Largely donor-specific TCR clusters were found. General observations from the study: For second-wave clones that peaked at day 37, SARS-CoV-2 specificity went unverified. Day 15 to 85 contracting clones showed balanced CD4/CD8; later expanders leaned CD4+. Contracting CD4+ clones sat mainly in CM and EM; CD8+ in EMRA.

Trimming removed 0 bases from V and 5 bases from J, with 10 bases in between. The CDR3 runs 14 residues. Germline CDR1 and CDR2: PRHDT and FYEKMQ (reference sequence). Using its own MiXCR run on the 5' RACE reads, TCRdb lists one record per CDR3 protein. The table includes more than 350,000 distinct CDR3 sequences, more than 20% detected once. V usage is TRBV13 and J usage is TRBJ1-1; tentative D call: TRBD1 (5 bases). What was sequenced was PBMCs or a T cell subset sorted from them (not recorded which). The clonotype originates from an adult woman who had mild COVID-19 (a few samples of this study predate the infection). Cell type and time point are not known. The CDR3 here is CASSLGGRRTEAFF. DNA for the CDR3: TGTGCCAGCAGCTTAGGGGGGCGAAGGACTGAAGCTTTCTTT.